A single sample gave rise to the 27 T cell receptor beta chains below, sequenced in a study of blood T cell repertoires in COVID-19. Libraries were prepared by immunoSEQ multiplex PCR; TCRdb keeps only in-frame clonotypes and omits some of them. The sample has about 160,000 clones, around 80% seen once. The sequenced sample consisted of peripheral blood. These receptors were collected from a woman in her fifties or sixties with acute or convalescent COVID-19.

This clone has a handful of counts. V gene TRBV2 combines with J gene TRBJ2-3; possibly TRBD1 for D (5 bases). The ends were cut back, 6 bases at V and 4 bases at J, with 5 bases in the middle. The V gene's germline CDR1 is SNHLY and CDR2 FYNNEI. The CDR3 is made up of 11 amino acids. CDR3 amino acids: CASRGPDTQYF. CDR3 nucleotides: TGTGCCAGCAGGGGGCCAGATACGCAGTATTTT.

This clone was seen a few times. V is TRBV12-5 and J is TRBJ2-7, with 8 bases identical to TRBD1. The CDR3 has 15 amino acids. V dropped 7 bases and J dropped 5; count of bases not matched to a gene: 13. Per germline, CDR1 LGHNT and CDR2 FRNRAP. The CDR3 region has the DNA TGTGCTAGTGTCAAAGACAGGGGCGATCATGACGAGCAGTACTTC. Amino acid sequence: CASVKDRGDHDEQYF. Together with reference TRBV12-5 and TRBJ2-7, the CDR3 gives the full variable domain: DARVTQTPRHKVTEMGQEVTMRCQPILGHNTVFWYRQTMMQGLELLAYFRNRAPLDDSGMPKDRFSAEMPDATLATLKIQPSEPRDSAVYFCASVKDRGDHDEQYFGPGTRLTVT.

This clone was detected a few times. The chain carries TRBV7-2 and TRBJ2-3; 9 bases map to TRBD2. The CDR3 loop spans 17 amino acids. Trimming cost V 1 base and J 3 bases; bases outside gene matches: 8. Germline loops: CDR1 SGHTA, CDR2 FQGNSA. The CDR3 loop reads CASSLDGGGDRTDTQYF. The CDR3 coding sequence is TGTGCCAGCAGCTTAGATGGCGGGGGGGATAGGACAGATACGCAGTATTTT.

The genes are TRBV28 and TRBJ1-6, with 9 bases aligning to TRBD1. V lost 2 bases to trimming and J lost 9 bases; unmatched junction nucleotides: 5. The CDR3 is 15 residues long. Germline V CDR1 and CDR2: MDHEN, SYDVKM. CDR3: CASSLATGGGSPLHF. The DNA for the CDR3 is TGTGCCAGCAGTTTAGCTACAGGGGGCGGTTCACCCCTCCACTTT.

This clone showed up just a few times. The chain combines TRBV6-5 with TRBJ1-1; D might be TRBD1 (6 bases). This CDR3 has 13 residues. CDR1 is MNHEY, CDR2 SVGAGI, per germline. The V end lost 7 bases, the J end lost 4 bases, and 13 bases lay between the germline ends. The DNA of the CDR3 is TGTGCCAGCAAACAGGGTTGGGGCACTGAAGCTTTCTTT. It encodes CASKQGWGTEAFF.

This sequence joins TRBV7-2 and TRBJ2-1; 11 nucleotides align to TRBD2. Germline values: CDR1 SGHTA, CDR2 FQGNSA. Germline trimming cut 5 bases from V and 4 bases from J; bases unmatched to any gene: 4. The CDR3 extends over 15 amino acids. CDR3 protein: CASSVPSGGYNEQFF. CDR3 DNA sequence: TGTGCCAGCAGCGTCCCTAGCGGGGGGTACAATGAGCAGTTCTTC.

The CDR3 sequence is CASRDDRESGNTIYF. The CDR3, as DNA: TGTGCCAGCAGAGATGACAGGGAAAGTGGAAACACCATATATTTT. The rearrangement joins TRBV7-9 to TRBJ1-3, with 7 bases matching TRBD1. CDR3 size: 15 residues. Germline CDR1 reads SEHNR; CDR2 reads FQNEAQ (reference sequence). J was trimmed by 3 bases and V by 6 bases; bases with no gene match: 8.

The gene calls are TRBV7-8 and TRBJ2-3; TRBD2 matches 7 bases. Germline V CDR1 and CDR2: SGHVS, FQNEAQ. The trim removed 7 bases at V and 2 bases at J, leaving 3 bases unmatched. This CDR3 region has 13 residues. The CDR3 loop is CASKSGVTDTQYF. The CDR3 nucleotides read TGTGCCAGCAAGAGCGGGGTCACAGATACGCAGTATTTT.

This rearrangement joins TRBV24-1 to TRBJ2-1; 10 positions agree with TRBD1. The CDR3 contains 15 residues. Losses at the gene ends were 4 bases for V and 5 bases for J; bases not matched to a gene: 4. In germline, CDR1 is KGHDR, CDR2 SFDVKD. The chain's CDR3 is CATSDPGTGDNEQFF. In nucleotides, the CDR3 is TGTGCCACCAGTGACCCCGGGACAGGGGACAATGAGCAGTTCTTC.

The chain has TRBV29-1 and TRBJ2-2, with D perhaps TRBD2 (5 bases). The V end was cut by 4 bases, the J end by 3 bases, with 12 bases between. Germline V gene sequence: CDR1 SQVTM, CDR2 ANQGSEA. This CDR3 has 14 amino acids. For the CDR3, the DNA is TGCAGCGTTGGTAGGTCCGGGGACACCGGGGAGCTGTTTTTT. This gives the protein CSVGRSGDTGELFF.

The chain combines TRBV7-2 with TRBJ1-6; D is uncertain. The CDR3 spans 15 residues. Germline loops: CDR1 SGHTA, CDR2 FQGNSA. V dropped 0 bases and J dropped 9 bases, with 12 bases sitting between them. This CDR3 is CASSLAAPEGSPLHF. In DNA form, the CDR3 reads TGTGCCAGCAGCTTAGCGGCCCCCGAGGGTTCACCCCTCCACTTT.

The rearrangement links TRBV2 to TRBJ1-4; TRBD1 matches 7 bases. This CDR3 contains 15 residues. V shed 3 bases, J shed 0 bases, and the junction held 1 base outside the gene matches. Germline loops: CDR1 SNHLY, CDR2 FYNNEI. This CDR3 is CASSEQGATNEKLFF. The CDR3 region has the DNA TGTGCCAGCAGTGAGCAGGGGGCAACTAATGAAAAACTGTTTTTT.

This chain links TRBV3-1 (or the pseudogene TRBV3-2) with TRBJ2-5, with TRBD1 matching 7 bases. With 2 bases clipped from V and 5 bases from J, the junction kept 5 bases outside the gene matches. From germline, CDR1 is LGHDT and CDR2 YNNKEL (reference sequence). The length of the CDR3 is 14 residues. This CDR3 is CASSQYRQGETQYF. CDR3 in DNA: TGTGCCAGCAGCCAATATCGACAGGGTGAGACCCAGTACTTC.

The chain couples TRBV7-2 to TRBJ1-5; no clear D gene. Looked up from germline, CDR1 is SGHTA and CDR2 is FQGNSA. V lost 2 bases, J lost 4 bases, and 9 bases lay in between. This CDR3 is built from 14 residues. The CDR3 sequence is CASSLNWQNQPQHF. The CDR3 region has the DNA TGTGCCAGCAGCTTAAATTGGCAGAATCAGCCCCAGCATTTT.

V is TRBV6-5 and J is TRBJ2-3; 7 bases match TRBD2. The germline gives CDR1 MNHEY, CDR2 SVGAGI. V gave up 6 bases and J gave up 5 bases; unmatched junction bases: 5. CDR3 length equals 13 residues. The CDR3 DNA sequence: TGTGCCAGCAGGGCTAGCGGTAAAGATACGCAGTATTTT. It specifies CASRASGKDTQYF.

V gene TRBV19 combines with J gene TRBJ1-1; TRBD1 is a possible D gene (5 bases). Germline CDR1 and CDR2: LNHDA and SQIVND (reference sequence). The CDR3 is 14 residues long. V was shortened by 7 bases and J by 5 bases, with 17 bases between the two germline ends. The CDR3 here is CASKGGREGTEAFF. The CDR3 DNA sequence: TGTGCCAGTAAAGGTGGCAGGGAGGGGACTGAAGCTTTCTTT.

This chain links TRBV5-4 with TRBJ2-7; D remains ambiguous. The length of the CDR3 is 15 residues. From germline, CDR1 is SGHNT and CDR2 YYREEE (reference sequence). Trimming took off 2 bases at V and 2 bases at J, with 14 bases between the two ends. The CDR3 is CASSFRSASPYEQYF. The DNA for the CDR3 is TGTGCCAGCAGCTTCCGGTCCGCTTCCCCCTACGAGCAGTACTTC.

The gene calls are TRBV7-2 and TRBJ2-1, with a tentative D call TRBD2 (7 bases). The germline V gene has CDR1 SGHTA and CDR2 FQGNSA. The CDR3 length is 15 residues. The V and J ends lost 3 bases and 10 bases respectively, with 19 bases between them. This CDR3 is CASSLGGRPGGEQFF. As DNA, the CDR3 is TGTGCCAGCAGCTTGGGTGGACGCCCGGGGGGCGAGCAGTTCTTC.

The rearrangement joins TRBV4-3 to TRBJ2-1; 7 bases are a match to TRBD2. The CDR3 totals 15 residues. With V trimmed by 1 base and J by 9 bases, 9 bases remained unmatched. Germline V gene lookup returns CDR1 LGHNA and CDR2 YSLEER. The CDR3 spells CASSQGTTSVPEQFF. CDR3 in DNA: TGCGCCAGCAGCCAAGGCACCACTAGCGTTCCTGAGCAGTTCTTC.

This chain uses TRBV27 with TRBJ2-6; D is ambiguous. This CDR3 is built from 15 residues. CDR1 is MNHEY, CDR2 SMNVEV, per germline (reference sequence). V was cut by 5 bases and J by 0 bases, with 8 bases left in between. Here the CDR3 DNA reads TGTGCCAGCAGTCTTCGGAGCTCTGGGGCCAACGTCCTGACTTTC. Residues: CASSLRSSGANVLTF.

Only a few counts were recorded for this clone. The chain uses TRBV10-3 and TRBJ2-3; D is unresolved. CDR3 length: 13 residues. V was shortened by 4 bases and J by 8 bases, with 13 bases between the two germline ends. In germline, CDR1 is ENHRY, CDR2 SYGVKD. The CDR3 DNA is TGTGCCATCAGTGCCAACCCCCGAGGTACGCAGTATTTT. It translates to CAISANPRGTQYF.

This chain joins TRBV3-1 (or the pseudogene TRBV3-2) and TRBJ1-6; possible D gene TRBD1, 5 bases. Looked up from germline, CDR1 is LGHDT and CDR2 is YNNKEL (reference sequence). The CDR3 runs 14 residues. Trimming pared 1 base from V and 5 bases from J, leaving 6 bases between. The CDR3 region is CASSQGRDNSPLHF. As DNA, the CDR3 is TGTGCCAGCAGCCAAGGCAGGGATAATTCACCCCTCCACTTT.

CDR3 amino acids: CASSLALGAGETQYF. The CDR3 DNA is TGTGCCAGCAGCTTAGCGCTGGGTGCGGGGGAGACCCAGTACTTC. The chain uses TRBV7-2 and TRBJ2-5; possibly TRBD2 for D (6 bases). The V gene's germline CDR1 is SGHTA and CDR2 FQGNSA. This CDR3 is 15 amino acids long. V lost 0 bases to trimming and J lost 5 bases, with 13 bases between them.

V usage is TRBV2 and J usage is TRBJ1-2, with 8 bases lining up with TRBD1. Germline trimming cut 6 bases from V and 5 bases from J; bases unmatched to any gene: 8. The V gene's germline CDR1 is SNHLY and CDR2 FYNNEI. The CDR3 contains 14 residues. CDR3 bases: TGTGCCAGCAGATACACAGGGGGGGAATATGGCTACACCTTC. Its protein is CASRYTGGEYGYTF.

This chain joins TRBV18 and TRBJ1-4, with D perhaps TRBD1 (6 bases). CDR1 and CDR2 from the germline V gene are KGHSH and LQKENI. The CDR3 has 16 residues. With 4 bases removed from V and 5 bases from J, the gap between germline ends came to 17 bases. CDR3 protein: CASSQNPTGPNEKLFF. CDR3 coding DNA: TGTGCCAGCTCACAAAACCCCACAGGGCCAAATGAAAAACTGTTTTTT.

This chain links TRBV9 with TRBJ2-2; D uncertain. The V gene's germline CDR1 is SGDLS and CDR2 YYNGEE. The V and J ends lost 4 bases and 1 base respectively, with 11 bases between them. This CDR3 is 15 amino acids long. This chain's CDR3 is CASSQRWRNTGELFF. CDR3 sequence (DNA): TGTGCCAGCAGCCAAAGATGGAGGAACACCGGGGAGCTGTTTTTT.

Only a few counts were recorded for this clone. The CDR3 reads CASSQVSGIHPEAFF. For the CDR3, the DNA is TGCGCCAGCAGCCAAGTTTCAGGGATTCACCCTGAAGCTTTCTTT. This chain connects TRBV4-1 to TRBJ1-1, with a possible D match to TRBD1 (5 bases). Germline assignment: CDR1 MGHRA and CDR2 YSYEKL. The CDR3 runs 15 residues. The V end was cut by 1 base, the J end by 6 bases, with 15 bases between.